This T cell receptor beta chain was retrieved from a study of blood T cells in healthy people across ages. Through a sample-barcoded 5' primer and a J-beta primer mix, a second PCR was run for 7 to 11 cycles. TCRdb re-derived calls from the 5' RACE reads in MiXCR, one entry per CDR3 protein. In the table there are some 760,000 distinct CDR3 sequences, roughly 25% of which are singletons. V was clipped by 4 bases and J by 3 bases, with 19 bases between them. Germline lookup yields CDR1 MGHRA and CDR2 YSYEKL. CDR3 length equals 16 residues. Russia was home to the donors, healthy Caucasian individuals aged roughly 6 to 95. These sequences were also reported in another study, on T cells of mothers and their children.

The receptor comes from a boy aged 10-17 years in good health. The specimen sequenced was blood. J is TRBJ2-7 and V is TRBV4-1; weak D call: TRBD2 (6 bases). CDR3 protein: CASSPGLAGFRYEQYF. In nucleotides, the CDR3 is TGCGCCAGCAGCCCGGGACTGGCGGGGTTTCGCTACGAGCAGTACTTC.